Sequencing of this T cell receptor (beta chain) was carried out in a study of CD4+ T cells in melanoma. Whole-study findings and limits: A reported correlation linked neoantigen-specific CD4+ T cells to CD8+, macrophage and B cell function. Reportedly, melanoma neoantigen-specific CD4+ T cells showed varied differentiation states.

With 0 bases clipped from V and 5 bases from J, the junction kept 9 bases outside the gene matches. Germline V lookup: CDR1 SGHRS, CDR2 YFSETQ. The length of the CDR3 is 16 residues. Data came from immunoSEQ multiplex PCR; TCRdb stores just in-frame clones and leaves some out. The data contain roughly 120,000 clones, around 92% of them singletons. This clone was counted between two and nine times. Its antigen is undetermined. Source material: peripheral blood. The chain recombines TRBV5-1 with TRBJ2-3; 7 nucleotides match TRBD2. The clonotype comes from a human donor with melanoma. CDR3 coding DNA: TGCGCCAGCAGCTTGGGTGGCGGGAGTATCGGAGATACGCAGTATTTT. Encoded protein: CASSLGGGSIGDTQYF. Supplemented by reference TRBV5-1 and TRBJ2-3, the full variable domain reads KAGVTQTPRYLIKTRGQQVTLSCSPISGHRSVSWYQQTPGQGLQFLFEYFSETQRNKGNFPGRFSGRQFSNSRSEMNVSTLELGDSALYLCASSLGGGSIGDTQYFGPGTRLTVL.